These T cell receptor beta chains were read from a single sample in a study of blood T cell repertoires in COVID-19. Only in-frame clones appear in the TCRdb table, and some are missing; sequencing was by immunoSEQ multiplex PCR. The data contain fewer than 200,000 clones, 60% to 85% of them singletons. The specimen sequenced was peripheral blood. Source of these receptors: a woman aged 55-75 years with COVID-19, enrolled during active disease. CDR3s include the opening cysteine and the closing phenylalanine or tryptophan. The D gene is left open where the match is weak. Only some rows state a clone size, as once, few, many or a class for expanded clones.

>TRBJ1-1|TRBV9|TRBD1|NA
TGTGCCAGCAGCGTAGTCGAGGGGGCGCAGGGTGAAGCTTTCTTT
CASSVVEGAQGEAFF
>TRBJ1-2|TRBV5-1|NA|NA
TGCGCCAGCAGCTTGGGGCGGGCCAGCTACTATGGCTACACCTTC
CASSLGRASYYGYTF
>TRBJ2-1|TRBV6-6|TRBD2|NA
TGTGCCAGCAGTGTAAACGGAGGAGCGGGGAACAATGAGCAGTTCTTC
CASSVNGGAGNNEQFF
>TRBJ2-7|TRBV6-2/TRBV6-3|NA|NA
TGTGCCAGCAGTTACGGGGCAGGGAACCCCTACGAGCAGTACTTC
CASSYGAGNPYEQYF
>TRBJ2-2|TRBV29-1|NA|NA
TGCAGCGTTGATCCGGGTGGCGCGAACACCGGGGAGCTGTTTTTT
CSVDPGGANTGELFF
>TRBJ1-1|TRBV20-1|NA|NA
TGCAGTGCCAGTACCCCCAGGGGCGGGTACACTGAAGCTTTCTTT
CSASTPRGGYTEAFF
>TRBJ2-1|TRBV7-8|TRBD2|NA
TGTGCCAGCAGCTTAGTGGGACTAGCGGGAAGTGCGTACAATGAGCAGTTCTTC
CASSLVGLAGSAYNEQFF
>TRBJ2-7|TRBV15|NA|NA
TGTGCCACCAGCAGAGATTTGACTAGCTACGAGCAGTACTTC
CATSRDLTSYEQYF
>TRBJ1-5|TRBV28|NA|few
TGTGCCAGCAGTGACCTTGGGCATCAGCCCCAGCATTTT
CASSDLGHQPQHF
>TRBJ1-1|TRBV30|NA|few
TGTGCCTGGAGTACAGGTAAAGGTAGGAACACTGAAGCTTTCTTT
CAWSTGKGRNTEAFF
>TRBJ2-1|TRBV7-9|TRBD2|NA
TGTGCCAGCAGCCCCCCGGGACTAGCGGGAGATTATGAGCAGTTCTTC
CASSPPGLAGDYEQFF
>TRBJ2-7|TRBV2|NA|NA
TGTGCCAGCAGTGAAGGGACTGCCATCAGCTCCTACGAGCAGTACTTC
CASSEGTAISSYEQYF
>TRBJ1-1|TRBV3-1/TRBV3-2|TRBD1|once
TGTGCCAGCATCGGGGGGACAGGGGTGACTGAAGCTTTCTTT
CASIGGTGVTEAFF
>TRBJ1-3|TRBV7-8|NA|many
TGTGCCAGCAGCTCAGCCGGGGAATCTGGAAACACCATATATTTT
CASSSAGESGNTIYF
>TRBJ1-2|TRBV15|NA|once
TGTGCCACCAGCAGAGATCGGCCAGGGGCCTTTTCCCTCTATGGCTACACCTTC
CATSRDRPGAFSLYGYTF
>TRBJ2-1|TRBV11-2|NA|NA
TGTGCCAGCAGCTCGGCGGGGAGTGTCCACAATGAGCAGTTCTTC
CASSSAGSVHNEQFF
>TRBJ1-5|TRBV15|NA|NA
TGTGCCACCAGCAGAGATCGGCCGAGCGGATTGACGGGTCAGCCCCAGCATTTT
CATSRDRPSGLTGQPQHF
>TRBJ2-1|TRBV7-2|NA|NA
TGTGCCAGCAGCCCCCCCCCATACAATGAGCAGTTCTTC
CASSPPPYNEQFF
>TRBJ1-5|TRBV27|NA|NA
TGTGCCAGCAGTTACTATAGCAATCAGCCCCAGCATTTT
CASSYYSNQPQHF
>TRBJ2-2|TRBV29-1|NA|NA
TGCACTGGCGGGGACGCCGGGGAGCTGTTTTTT
CTGGDAGELFF
>TRBJ1-1|TRBV7-9|NA|few
TGTGCCAGCAGCTTGCGAGACAGGCTCTCTGAAGCTTTCTTT
CASSLRDRLSEAFF
>TRBJ1-2|TRBV3-1/TRBV3-2|NA|NA
TGTGCCAGCAGCCAAGAAAGGGGCAGCGAAAACTATGGCTACACCTTC
CASSQERGSENYGYTF
>TRBJ1-6|TRBV30|NA|NA
TGTGCCTGGAGTGTTAGAGGGAGGGTCCGGAATTCACCCCTCCACTTT
CAWSVRGRVRNSPLHF
>TRBJ2-1|TRBV7-3|NA|NA
TGTGCCAGCAGCTCAGGCCGAGCTTGGTCCTACAATGAGCAGTTCTTC
CASSSGRAWSYNEQFF
>TRBJ2-3|TRBV10-3|TRBD1|NA
TGTGCCATCAGAAGGACAGGGGAGATAGATACGCAGTATTTT
CAIRRTGEIDTQYF
>TRBJ2-1|TRBV29-1|NA|NA
TGCAGCGTTGGGCGGGACCACTACAATGAGCAGTTCTTC
CSVGRDHYNEQFF
>TRBJ2-1|TRBV6-4|TRBD2|NA
TGTGCCAGCAGTGACTCGCGGACTAGCGTTGCCGATGAGCAGTTCTTC
CASSDSRTSVADEQFF
>TRBJ1-5|TRBV29-1|NA|NA
TGCAGCGTGGGGTTAGGAGGATCAGGAAATCAGCCCCAGCATTTT
CSVGLGGSGNQPQHF
>TRBJ2-7|TRBV28|TRBD2|once
TGTGCCAGCAAACGACTAGCGGCCAGCTACGAGCAGTACTTC
CASKRLAASYEQYF
>TRBJ2-3|TRBV9|TRBD2|NA
TGTGCCAGCAGCCACCCACGGGAGCGGGAGGGCCCAAGCACAGATACGCAGTATTTT
CASSHPREREGPSTDTQYF
>TRBJ2-3|TRBV3-1/TRBV3-2|NA|NA
TGTGCCAGCAGCCAGAAACAGGTAGCAAGGCCCTCTAGCACAGATACGCAGTATTTT
CASSQKQVARPSSTDTQYF
>TRBJ2-1|TRBV5-1|NA|NA
TGCGCCAGCAGCTGGGGGGACGGCCTGAATGAGCAGTTCTTC
CASSWGDGLNEQFF
>TRBJ1-5|TRBV19|TRBD1|few
TGTGCCAGTAGTATTCTGGGACAGGGGGACAATCAGCCCCAGCATTTT
CASSILGQGDNQPQHF
>TRBJ2-2|TRBV6-6|TRBD1|NA
TGTGCCAGCAGTTCATCCCCCGACAGGGGTACCGGGGAGCTGTTTTTT
CASSSSPDRGTGELFF
>TRBJ2-2|TRBV30|TRBD1|NA
TGTGCCTGGAGTGTACCCAGGACAGGGGGCCGAGAGCTGTTTTTT
CAWSVPRTGGRELFF